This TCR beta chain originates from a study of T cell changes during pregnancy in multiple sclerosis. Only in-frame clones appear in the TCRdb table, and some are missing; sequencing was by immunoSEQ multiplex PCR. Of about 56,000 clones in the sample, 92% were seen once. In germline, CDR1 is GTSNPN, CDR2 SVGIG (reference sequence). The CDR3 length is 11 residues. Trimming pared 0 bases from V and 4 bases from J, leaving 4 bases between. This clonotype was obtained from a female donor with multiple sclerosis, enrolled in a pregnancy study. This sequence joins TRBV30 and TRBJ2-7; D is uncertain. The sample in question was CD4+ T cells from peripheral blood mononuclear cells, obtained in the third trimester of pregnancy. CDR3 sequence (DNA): TGTGCCTGGAGTGTTCAGTACGAGCAGTACTTC. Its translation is CAWSVQYEQYF. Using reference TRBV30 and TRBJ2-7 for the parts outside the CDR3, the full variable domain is SQTIHQWPATLVQPVGSPLSLECTVEGTSNPNLYWYRQAAGRGLQLLFYSVGIGQISSEVPQNLSASRPQDRQFILSSKKLLLSDSGFYLCAWSVQYEQYFGPGTRLTVT.